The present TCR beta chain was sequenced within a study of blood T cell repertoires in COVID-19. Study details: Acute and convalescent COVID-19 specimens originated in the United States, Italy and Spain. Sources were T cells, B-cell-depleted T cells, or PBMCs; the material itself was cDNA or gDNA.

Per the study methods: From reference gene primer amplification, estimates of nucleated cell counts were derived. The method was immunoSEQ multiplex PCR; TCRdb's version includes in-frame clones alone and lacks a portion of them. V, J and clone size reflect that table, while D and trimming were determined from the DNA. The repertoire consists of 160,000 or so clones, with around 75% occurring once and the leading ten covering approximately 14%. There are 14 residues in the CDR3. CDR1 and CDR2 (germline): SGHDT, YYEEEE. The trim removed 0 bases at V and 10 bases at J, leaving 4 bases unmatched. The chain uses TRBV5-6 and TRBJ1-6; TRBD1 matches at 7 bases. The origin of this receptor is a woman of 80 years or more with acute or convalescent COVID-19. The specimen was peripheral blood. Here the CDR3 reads CASSLGTGPSPLHF. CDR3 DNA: TGTGCCAGCAGCTTGGGGACAGGTCCCTCACCCCTCCACTTT.